This TCR beta chain was found in a study of OX40 agonist ivuxolimab in advanced cancers. With respect to the entire study: Ivuxolimab was an agonistic, fully human IgG2 monoclonal antibody directed against OX40 (CD134), a costimulatory receptor. Peripheral TCRbeta sequencing aimed to test whether ivuxolimab altered TCR sequence diversity and caused clonal T-cell expansion. Intravenous ivuxolimab was administered to patients every 2 weeks at six dose levels: 0.01, 0.1, 0.3, 1.5, 3 and 10 mg/kg. The paper reports the monotherapy dose-escalation portion (N ≈ 50 patients) of the phase I ivuxolimab trial. Among the roughly 52 dose-escalation patients, around 19 had hepatocellular carcinoma, roughly 15 melanoma, 9 renal cell carcinoma and 9 head and neck cancer. The dose-escalation cohort was about 87% male with a mean age of approximately 60 years, ranging from about 23 to 85. Partial responses occurred in three dose-escalation patients, of whom one had hepatocellular carcinoma and two had cutaneous melanoma. Patients were allowed to have had prior anti-PD-1, anti-PD-L1 or anti-CTLA-4 therapy, and more than 35% of the dose-escalation patients had been treated with checkpoint inhibitors. The full study reports these points: Which antigens the clonally expanded peripheral T cells were specific for was not determined. Low levels of normalized T-cell clonal expansion were also seen in some nonresponding patients. In the 0.1-3.0 mg/kg groups, partial responders had among the lowest normalized peripheral clonal expansion, particularly in CD8+ T cells. At doses from 0.1 to 3.0 mg/kg, clonal expansion was seen in both CD4+ and CD8+ blood T cells between baseline and week 6. On average, CD8+ T cells showed more expanded clones than CD4+ T cells after ivuxolimab.

A remark on this clone: What this receptor recognizes is not known. No base qualities exist here, and no much larger clone lies one base off it.

For sequencing of the TCRbeta CDR3 region, genomic DNA was extracted from the sorted cells. The immunoSEQ Assay was used for sequencing of TCRbeta CDR3 regions. TCRdb carries this immuneACCESS record with in-frame sequences only. Its versions omit some clonotypes, under half of them owing to an unresolved V gene in the studies checked, with the rest unexplained. The sample data list 95,000 to 100,000 clones, and more than 80% of these were observed just once. Roughly 5.2% of the sample goes to the ten largest clones. The germline V end is reduced by 6 bases and the J end by 8 bases; junction bases left unmatched: 4. From the cysteine through the phenylalanine, the CDR3 covers 13 amino acids. The only DNA kept is the CDR3, 39 bases in frame from the first base. According to the germline V gene, CDR1 reads MNHEY and CDR2 reads SVGAGI. The trial excluded patients who had a history of autoimmune disease or who were on systemic immunosuppression. Peripheral blood for TCR sequencing was collected from all dose cohorts at baseline, on cycle 4 day 1, and on cycle 7 day 1. The samples were drawn from a first-in-human, open-label, multicenter phase I dose-escalation trial of ivuxolimab. Adults with locally advanced or metastatic melanoma, renal cell, hepatocellular, or head and neck squamous cell carcinoma were enrolled in the trial. Before TCR sequencing, CD4+ T cells and CD8+ T cells were sorted from peripheral blood as separate populations.

The rearranged segments are TRBV6-5 and TRBJ1-6, with 7 bases aligning to TRBD1. The input for sequencing was CD4+ or CD8+ T cells sorted from blood, taken in a trial of the OX40 agonist ivuxolimab. The sequence was obtained from an adult with an advanced solid tumor such as melanoma, head and neck, liver or kidney cancer. The nucleotide sequence is TGTGCCAGCAGCCGAACAGGGGATTCACCCCTCCACTTT. Its translation reads: CASSRTGDSPLHF.